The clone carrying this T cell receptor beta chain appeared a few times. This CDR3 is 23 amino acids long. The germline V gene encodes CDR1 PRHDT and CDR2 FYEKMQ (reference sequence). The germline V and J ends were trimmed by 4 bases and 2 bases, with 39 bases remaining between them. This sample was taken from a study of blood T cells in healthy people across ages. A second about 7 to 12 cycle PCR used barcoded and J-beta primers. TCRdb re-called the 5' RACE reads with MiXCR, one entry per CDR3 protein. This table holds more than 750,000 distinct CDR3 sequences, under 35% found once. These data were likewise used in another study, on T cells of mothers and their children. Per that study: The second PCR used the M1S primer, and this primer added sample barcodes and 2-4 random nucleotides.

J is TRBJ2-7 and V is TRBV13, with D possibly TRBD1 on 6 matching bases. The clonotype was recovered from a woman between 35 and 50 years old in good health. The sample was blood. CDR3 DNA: TGTGCCAGCAGCTCCTCGGGACACCGACTTATAGGGAGAATAGGACCGTCGCCCTACGAGCAGTACTTC. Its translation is CASSSSGHRLIGRIGPSPYEQYF.